Listed below are T cell receptor beta chains from one sample, sequenced in a study of T cell responses to AZD1222 COVID-19 vaccine. Sequencing was performed with immunoSEQ multiplex PCR; in TCRdb, only in-frame clones are kept and a portion is missing. Here the sample spans about 110,000 clones, nearly 90% being singletons. The specimen comprised peripheral blood, sampled 28 days after the second AZD1222 dose. Source of these receptors: an adult who received the AZD1222 COVID-19 vaccine. CDR3s include the opening cysteine and the closing phenylalanine or tryptophan. Each record gives: V gene, clone size, J gene, D gene, CDR3 DNA, CDR3 protein. A D gene is named only where the DNA matches it firmly. The size field is filled for only some rows; it gives once, few, many or a size class.

>TRBV11-3|once|TRBJ2-5|-
TGTGCCAGCAGCTTAGGGGGACCCCAAGGGGAGACCCAGTACTTC
CASSLGGPQGETQYF
>TRBV19|once|TRBJ1-3|-
TGTGCCAGTAGTATAGTTGCAGACTACTTTGGAAACACCATATATTTT
CASSIVADYFGNTIYF
>TRBV10-3|-|TRBJ2-2|-
TGTGCCATCAGTGTAGGGCAGAAGAACACCGGGGAGCTGTTTTTT
CAISVGQKNTGELFF
>TRBV6-4|once|TRBJ1-1|-
TGTGCCAGCAGTGACTCAGGCGCGAACACTGAAGCTTTCTTT
CASSDSGANTEAFF
>TRBV4-1|once|TRBJ2-5|-
TGCGCCAGCAGCCAAGGGGGATGGGGGGAGGAGACCCAGTACTTC
CASSQGGWGEETQYF
>TRBV7-9|-|TRBJ2-7|-
TGTGCCAGCAGCTTGGAAGGGTTTCTAACCTACGAGCAGTACTTC
CASSLEGFLTYEQYF
>TRBV6-2/TRBV6-3|-|TRBJ1-2|-
TGTGCCAGCAGTTACGGACCGGAGGGTGGCTACACCTTC
CASSYGPEGGYTF
>TRBV7-2|-|TRBJ1-2|TRBD1
TGTGCCAGCAGCACGGCGGACAGGTCTCGAGACTACACCTTC
CASSTADRSRDYTF
>TRBV21-1|few|TRBJ1-6|-
TGTGCCAGCAGCCTAAAGTGGGTGGGACAGGCTAATTCACCCCTCCACTTT
CASSLKWVGQANSPLHF
>TRBV3-1/TRBV3-2|-|TRBJ2-1|TRBD1
TGTGCCAGCAGCCAAGATCGGTCAGGGGGCTTGAACAATGAGCAGTTCTTC
CASSQDRSGGLNNEQFF
>TRBV6-5|-|TRBJ1-2|-
TGTGCCACCACCGCCCAGGGATCTGGCTACACCTTC
CATTAQGSGYTF
>TRBV7-2|-|TRBJ1-4|-
TGTGCCAGCAGCTCGGGATATACAGCTAATGAAAAACTGTTTTTT
CASSSGYTANEKLFF
>TRBV12-3/TRBV12-4|-|TRBJ1-1|-
TGTGCCAGCAGTCTCCCCCCGGGACGTGAAGCTTTCTTT
CASSLPPGREAFF
>TRBV15|once|TRBJ1-4|-
TGTGCCACCAGCAGAGATCGAGGGATCGAAAAACTGTTTTTT
CATSRDRGIEKLFF
>TRBV13|-|TRBJ2-1|-
TGTGCCAGCAGACGTGGACTATTCAGCAGGACCCACGGTCCCGGTGAGCAGTTCTTC
CASRRGLFSRTHGPGEQFF
>TRBV10-3|-|TRBJ2-2|-
TGTGCCACCCTTTTCGGGACATTTAGGTCCGGGGAGCTGTTTTTT
CATLFGTFRSGELFF
>TRBV12-5|-|TRBJ1-1|-
TGTGCTAGTGCCCTAGAGTACACTGAAGCTTTCTTT
CASALEYTEAFF
>TRBV19|-|TRBJ2-7|-
TGTGCCAGTAGTATGAGCAGGGTAGGCTACGAGCAGTACTTC
CASSMSRVGYEQYF
>TRBV6-2/TRBV6-3|few|TRBJ2-7|-
TGTGCCAGCAGTGGGGGACGCCGGACCATCTCCTACGAGCAGTACTTC
CASSGGRRTISYEQYF
>TRBV3-1/TRBV3-2|-|TRBJ1-2|-
TGTGCCAGCAGCCAAGATCGAGTTCGTGGGTACTATGGCTACACCTTC
CASSQDRVRGYYGYTF
>TRBV6-5|-|TRBJ2-5|TRBD2
TGTGCCAGCAGGGGACTAGCGGACCAAGAGACCCAGTACTTC
CASRGLADQETQYF